This T cell receptor (beta chain) was captured by sequencing in a study of blood T cells in healthy people across ages. This CDR3 has 12 residues. The V end lost 5 bases, the J end lost 4 bases, and 7 bases lay between the germline ends. In germline, CDR1 is SGHRS, CDR2 YFSETQ. Alongside a J-beta primer mix, a sample-barcoded 5' primer served in a second PCR lasting roughly 7 to 11 cycles. TCRdb itself ran the 5' RACE reads through MiXCR, one entry per CDR3 protein. The data show 550,000 to 750,000 distinct CDR3 sequences, with over 20% seen just once and roughly 3.6% held by the top ten. The gene calls are TRBV5-1 and TRBJ2-1; D gene unclear. This sequence was found in a man between 70 and 80 years old in good health. The specimen was blood. The CDR3 sequence is CASRDMYNEQFF. CDR3 bases: TGCGCCAGCAGGGATATGTACAATGAGCAGTTCTTC.